Listed below are T cell receptor beta chains from one sample, sequenced in a study. TCRdb reprocessed the RT-PCR reads via MiXCR and lists one record per CDR3 protein. The sample shows about 700,000 distinct CDR3 sequences, approximately 14% of them seen only once. Input material: memory CD4+ T cells from blood. These receptors all stem from a female donor in good health, serving as a healthy control. CDR3s include the opening cysteine and the closing phenylalanine or tryptophan. D genes are given only for firm matches. Clone sizes are given selectively: once, few, many, or a class where the clone is expanded.

D gene | J gene | clone size | V gene | CDR3 DNA | CDR3 protein
. | TRBJ1-5 | few | TRBV12-3/TRBV12-4 | TGTGCCAGCAGTTTAAATGTGGGGCCCCAGCATTTT | CASSLNVGPQHF
TRBD1 | TRBJ2-3 | many | TRBV5-1 | TGCGCCAGCAGCCCTGGGACAGGGAGGAGCACAGATACGCAGTATTTT | CASSPGTGRSTDTQYF
. | TRBJ1-4 | once | TRBV2 | TGTGCCAGCACCAGGGACCTGGAAAAACTGTTTTTT | CASTRDLEKLFF
. | TRBJ2-1 | many | TRBV5-1 | TGCGCCAGCAGCTTGGGGCTCAATGAGCAGTTCTTC | CASSLGLNEQFF
. | TRBJ2-3 | few | TRBV5-1 | TGCGCCAGCAGCTTGGCTACACTAGGAGGAGGCACAGATACGCAGTATTTT | CASSLATLGGGTDTQYF
. | TRBJ2-5 | few | TRBV7-9 | TGTGCCAGCAGCCCCTCGACATACCAAGAGACCCAGTACTTC | CASSPSTYQETQYF
. | TRBJ2-1 | few | TRBV3-1 | TGTGCCAGCAGCCATGGGGCTTCTGTCGCCCCGTTCTTC | CASSHGASVAPFF
TRBD2 | TRBJ2-2 | . | TRBV20-1 | TGCAGTGCTAGAGATAGCGGGAGGGCCCCCGGGGAGCTGTTTTTT | CSARDSGRAPGELFF
TRBD1 | TRBJ1-2 | few | TRBV27 | TGTGCCAGCAGTCGATCTAGGACAGGGGAGGAAGGCTACACCTTC | CASSRSRTGEEGYTF
. | TRBJ1-1 | . | TRBV18 | TGTGCCAGCTCACCGGCAGGTGGAGGCACTGAAGCTTTCTTT | CASSPAGGGTEAFF
TRBD2 | TRBJ2-2 | many | TRBV7-2 | TGTGCCAGCAGCCTCAGCTGGCGGGGGGGAGTCCGGGAGCTGTTTTTT | CASSLSWRGGVRELFF
TRBD1 | TRBJ1-4 | . | TRBV7-9 | TGTGCCAGCAGCTTAGTTGGGGACAGGACCGCAACTAATGAAAAACTGTTTTTT | CASSLVGDRTATNEKLFF
. | TRBJ2-7 | . | TRBV28 | TGTGCCAGCAGTGGTTCAGGGCCAGGGAAGGGCGAGCAGTACTTC | CASSGSGPGKGEQYF
. | TRBJ2-7 | few | TRBV20-1 | TGCAGTGCTAGTCGCAACGAGCAGTACTTC | CSASRNEQYF
. | TRBJ1-3 | . | TRBV30 | TGTGCCTGGATGTGGGTGGGTGGAAACACCATATATTTT | CAWMWVGGNTIYF
. | TRBJ1-5 | few | TRBV12-3/TRBV12-4 | TGTGCCAGCAGTCAAGCCTTCGGGGGACAGCCCCAGCATTTT | CASSQAFGGQPQHF
. | TRBJ2-3 | few | TRBV12-3/TRBV12-4 | TGTGCCAGCAGTTTTGACTCAACTAGCACAGATACGCAGTATTTT | CASSFDSTSTDTQYF
. | TRBJ1-2 | many | TRBV6-5 | TGTGCCAGCAGTTACGTTAGGGGCTATGGCTACACCTTC | CASSYVRGYGYTF
. | TRBJ2-1 | . | TRBV27 | TGTGCCAGCAGGGATGAGGAAAGCTCCTACAATGAGCAGTTCTTC | CASRDEESSYNEQFF
. | TRBJ1-4 | . | TRBV27 | TGTGCCAGCAGTCTCCGTCACACTGAAAAACTGTTTTTT | CASSLRHTEKLFF
TRBD1 | TRBJ1-1 | . | TRBV5-1 | TGCGCCAGCAGCTTGACCGACAGGGGTGGCACTGAAGCTTTCTTT | CASSLTDRGGTEAFF
. | TRBJ1-1 | . | TRBV11-2 | TGTGCCAGCAGCTTAGTTTTCGCAGGGAACACTGAAGCTTTCTTT | CASSLVFAGNTEAFF
TRBD2 | TRBJ2-1 | few | TRBV4-3 | TGCGCCAGCAGCCAAGATCTTCTAGCGGGAGGGCATACCTACAATGAGCAGTTCTTC | CASSQDLLAGGHTYNEQFF
. | TRBJ2-3 | . | TRBV4-2 | TGTGCCAGCAGCCAAGATAACCGGCCAACTCTCACAGATACGCAGTATTTT | CASSQDNRPTLTDTQYF
. | TRBJ2-1 | few | TRBV7-2 | TGTGCCAGCAGCCCGAGGGGTAGGGACCCCTCGAATGCTGAGCAGTTCTTC | CASSPRGRDPSNAEQFF
. | TRBJ1-1 | few | TRBV4-3 | TGCGCCAGCAGCCAAGGTTACCACCAGAACACTGAAGCTTTCTTT | CASSQGYHQNTEAFF
TRBD1 | TRBJ1-3 | . | TRBV4-3 | TGCGCCAGCAGCCCTATGGACAGGGGGCATAAGGACACCATATATTTT | CASSPMDRGHKDTIYF
TRBD2 | TRBJ2-3 | few | TRBV15 | TGTGCCACCAGCACAAGCGGGACTAGCACAGATACGCAGTATTTT | CATSTSGTSTDTQYF
. | TRBJ2-1 | many | TRBV15 | TGTGCCACCAGCAAGTCCGGGTCCTTATACAATGAGCAGTTCTTC | CATSKSGSLYNEQFF
. | TRBJ2-3 | many | TRBV5-4 | TGTGCCAGCAGCTTAGTGGGGTCGGATACGCAGTATTTT | CASSLVGSDTQYF
. | TRBJ1-2 | many | TRBV28 | TGTGCCGGCTCAGGGGGCTACACCTTC | CAGSGGYTF
. | TRBJ2-1 | few | TRBV7-8 | TGTGCCAGCAGCTTACCAGTAGCGAAGGAGCAGTTCTTC | CASSLPVAKEQFF
. | TRBJ2-6 | few | TRBV5-6 | TGTGCCAGCAGCTCGCGGGGAACTGGGGCCAACGTCCTGACTTTC | CASSSRGTGANVLTF
TRBD2 | TRBJ2-3 | few | TRBV7-2 | TGTGCCAGCAGCCCTCGGACTAGCGGGGGAGTAGATACGCAGTATTTT | CASSPRTSGGVDTQYF
. | TRBJ2-5 | few | TRBV12-5 | TGTGCTAGTGGTGACCCCCTGCGTGGGGAGACCCAGTACTTC | CASGDPLRGETQYF
TRBD2 | TRBJ2-3 | . | TRBV7-6 | TGTGCCAGCAGCTTAAGGTCTAGCGGGACGGCAGATACGCAGTATTTT | CASSLRSSGTADTQYF
. | TRBJ2-2 | . | TRBV30 | TGTGCCTGGAGTTTAAGGGACGGCGTGACCGGGGAGCTGTTTTTT | CAWSLRDGVTGELFF
TRBD1 | TRBJ2-2 | many | TRBV4-1 | TGCGCCAGCAGCCCCTCGACAGGGTACACCGGGGAGCTGTTTTTT | CASSPSTGYTGELFF
TRBD2 | TRBJ2-3 | . | TRBV20-1 | TGCAGTGCTAGAGATCCCCTCGGAGGGAGGGGTAGCACAGATACGCAGTATTTT | CSARDPLGGRGSTDTQYF
. | TRBJ1-4 | . | TRBV11-2 | TGTGCCAGCAGCTTCGGGTGGATGGGTGATGAAAAACTGTTTTTT | CASSFGWMGDEKLFF
. | TRBJ1-5 | few | TRBV10-3 | TGTGCGACCCAATCGGGAGGAGACAGCCCAAGGCCCCAGCATTTT | CATQSGGDSPRPQHF
. | TRBJ1-1 | . | TRBV20-1 | TGCAGTGCCAGACGGGGGAGCGGAAGTAGAACTGAAGCTTTCTTT | CSARRGSGSRTEAFF
TRBD1 | TRBJ2-1 | . | TRBV6-5 | TGTGCCAGCAGTTACTCTCCGGGACAGTACAATGAGCAGTTCTTC | CASSYSPGQYNEQFF
. | TRBJ2-5 | . | TRBV29-1 | TGCAGCGTTGACGGAATCGAAGAGACCCAGTACTTC | CSVDGIEETQYF
. | TRBJ2-1 | few | TRBV7-9 | TGTGCCAGCAGCTTGAGGGACGCTAGCGTAGGGTACAATGAGCAGTTCTTC | CASSLRDASVGYNEQFF
TRBD2 | TRBJ2-1 | many | TRBV4-3 | TGCGCCAGCAGCACCCGAGCGGGAGGCACCTACAATGAGCAGTTCTTC | CASSTRAGGTYNEQFF
TRBD2 | TRBJ2-5 | few | TRBV7-8 | TGTGCCAGCAGCTCGGGGACTAGCGGGCCCCTTAACGGGGAGACCCAGTACTTC | CASSSGTSGPLNGETQYF
TRBD1 | TRBJ2-4 | many | TRBV4-1 | TGCGCCAGCAGCCCGGGGACAGGGGCCGCCAAAAACATTCAGTACTTC | CASSPGTGAAKNIQYF
. | TRBJ1-1 | many | TRBV7-2 | TGTGCCAGCAGCAACCGGGACGGAAGGAACACTGAAGCTTTCTTT | CASSNRDGRNTEAFF
TRBD1 | TRBJ1-5 | many | TRBV7-2 | TGTGCCAGCAGCTTAGGGACAGGGGTAGGGCAGCCCCAGCATTTT | CASSLGTGVGQPQHF
TRBD2 | TRBJ2-1 | . | TRBV5-4 | TGTGCCAGCAGCCCAGGGACTAGCGGGACGTATGAGCAGTTCTTC | CASSPGTSGTYEQFF
. | TRBJ2-3 | . | TRBV24-1 | TGTGCCACCGTTTCGGACCCGCCCGGGCTTACGCAGTATTTT | CATVSDPPGLTQYF
TRBD2 | TRBJ2-1 | few | TRBV20-1 | TGCAGTGCGCGGCGGGAGGGCCATGAGCAGTTCTTC | CSARREGHEQFF
TRBD2 | TRBJ2-3 | once | TRBV5-1 | TGCGCCAGCAGCTTTTCCGGGACTAGCGGGCTAGGTAGCGCAGATGCGCAGTATTTT | CASSFSGTSGLGSADAQYF
. | TRBJ2-1 | few | TRBV5-1 | TGCGCCAGCGGGATAGCGGATAGCTCCTACAATGAGCAGTTCTTC | CASGIADSSYNEQFF
. | TRBJ1-5 | . | TRBV19 | TGTGCCAGTAGTACCCACGGTGGGGCAGAAAAAGTTCCCAATCAGCCCCAGCATTTT | CASSTHGGAEKVPNQPQHF
. | TRBJ1-2 | few | TRBV7-2 | TGTGCCAGCAGCGCCGCACAGGGCGGGTTTGGTTATGGCTACACCTTC | CASSAAQGGFGYGYTF
TRBD1 | TRBJ1-1 | few | TRBV12-3/TRBV12-4 | TGTGCCAGCAGCTACAACCCGGGACAGGGTGATCTAGTGGCTTTCTTT | CASSYNPGQGDLVAFF
. | TRBJ1-1 | few | TRBV7-9 | TGTGCCAGCAGCTTCTCCAGGGCGAACACTGAAGCTTTCTTT | CASSFSRANTEAFF